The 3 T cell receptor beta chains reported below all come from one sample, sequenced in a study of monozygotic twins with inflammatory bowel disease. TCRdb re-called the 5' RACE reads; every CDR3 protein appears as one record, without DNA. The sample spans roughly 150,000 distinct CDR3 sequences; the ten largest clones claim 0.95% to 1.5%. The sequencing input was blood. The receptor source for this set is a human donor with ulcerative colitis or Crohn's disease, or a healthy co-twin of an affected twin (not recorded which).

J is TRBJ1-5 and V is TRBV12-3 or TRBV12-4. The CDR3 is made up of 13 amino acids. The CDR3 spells CASSFDRKQPQHF.

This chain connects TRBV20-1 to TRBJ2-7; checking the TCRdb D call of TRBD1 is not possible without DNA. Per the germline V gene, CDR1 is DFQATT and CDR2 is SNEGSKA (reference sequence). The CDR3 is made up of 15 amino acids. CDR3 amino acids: CSARDPRQGFNEQYF.

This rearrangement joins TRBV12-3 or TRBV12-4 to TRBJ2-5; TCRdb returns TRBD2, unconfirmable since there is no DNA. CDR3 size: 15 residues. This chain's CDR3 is CTSSFGSGSQETQYF.